This is a list of T cell receptor beta chains from one sample in a study of cytomegalovirus exposure and HLA in healthy donors. Data came from immunoSEQ multiplex PCR; TCRdb stores just in-frame clones and leaves some out. The sample holds about 130,000 clones, roughly nine tenths seen once. Sequenced input: PBMCs. The source is a woman younger than 30 in good health and CMV-seropositive. CDR3s include the opening cysteine and the closing phenylalanine or tryptophan. The D gene is left open where the match is weak. Rows may omit the clone size; those that give it use once, few, many or a size class.

D gene: TRBD2
J gene: TRBJ2-7
V gene: TRBV7-2
clone size: -
CDR3 DNA: TGTGCCAGCAGCTATAGCGGGGGGTACTCCTACGAGCAGTACTTC
CDR3 protein: CASSYSGGYSYEQYF

D gene: -
J gene: TRBJ1-1
V gene: TRBV6-5
clone size: -
CDR3 DNA: TGTGCCAGCAGGTCCGTCCTGAACACTGAAGCTTTCTTT
CDR3 protein: CASRSVLNTEAFF

D gene: TRBD2
J gene: TRBJ2-5
V gene: TRBV6-6
clone size: once
CDR3 DNA: TGTGCCAGCAGTTATGGTCTAGCGGGGGGGCAGGAGACCCAGTACTTC
CDR3 protein: CASSYGLAGGQETQYF

D gene: -
J gene: TRBJ1-1
V gene: TRBV6-1
clone size: -
CDR3 DNA: TGTGCCGGGGGGACGAGGGGAGATGAAGCTTTCTTT
CDR3 protein: CAGGTRGDEAFF

D gene: TRBD2
J gene: TRBJ2-5
V gene: TRBV5-4
clone size: few
CDR3 DNA: TGTGCCAGCAGCCAGGGACTAGAAGAGACCCAGTACTTC
CDR3 protein: CASSQGLEETQYF

D gene: TRBD1
J gene: TRBJ1-5
V gene: TRBV6-6
clone size: -
CDR3 DNA: TGTGCCAGCAGTGGGCGTCAGGGGGCTTGGAATCAGCCCCAGCATTTT
CDR3 protein: CASSGRQGAWNQPQHF

D gene: TRBD1
J gene: TRBJ2-7
V gene: TRBV6-5
clone size: -
CDR3 DNA: TGTGCCAGCAGTTACGGGCGGGGCAGGGGGCGGCACGAGCAGTACTTC
CDR3 protein: CASSYGRGRGRHEQYF

D gene: -
J gene: TRBJ1-2
V gene: TRBV9
clone size: once
CDR3 DNA: TGTGCCAGCAGCGTCGGGGGGAGCTATGGCTACACCTTC
CDR3 protein: CASSVGGSYGYTF

D gene: TRBD1
J gene: TRBJ1-2
V gene: TRBV5-4
clone size: -
CDR3 DNA: TGTGCCAGCAGCCCCTGGACAGGGGACTATGGCTACACCTTC
CDR3 protein: CASSPWTGDYGYTF

D gene: -
J gene: TRBJ2-3
V gene: TRBV27
clone size: -
CDR3 DNA: TGTGCCAGCCTACCTCTTGGTGGCGGTTACACAGATACGCAGTATTTT
CDR3 protein: CASLPLGGGYTDTQYF

D gene: TRBD1
J gene: TRBJ2-7
V gene: TRBV27
clone size: -
CDR3 DNA: TGTGCCAGCAGTTTGGACAGGGGGCGATGGGAGCAGTACTTC
CDR3 protein: CASSLDRGRWEQYF

D gene: TRBD1
J gene: TRBJ2-7
V gene: TRBV28
clone size: -
CDR3 DNA: TGTGCCAGCAGTCGGACAGGGCTGTCCTACGAGCAGTACTTC
CDR3 protein: CASSRTGLSYEQYF

D gene: -
J gene: TRBJ1-2
V gene: TRBV7-2
clone size: -
CDR3 DNA: TGTGCCAGCAGCTTAGCTGGTAGGGGGTCGTTGGACGGCTACACCTTC
CDR3 protein: CASSLAGRGSLDGYTF

D gene: -
J gene: TRBJ2-2
V gene: TRBV15
clone size: -
CDR3 DNA: TGTGCCACCAGCAGAGCCCCGCAGGGGCGGACCGGGGAGCTGTTTTTT
CDR3 protein: CATSRAPQGRTGELFF

D gene: -
J gene: TRBJ1-2
V gene: TRBV7-8
clone size: -
CDR3 DNA: TGTGCCAGCAGCCATCCAATCAGTCCCGGCTACACCTTC
CDR3 protein: CASSHPISPGYTF

D gene: TRBD1
J gene: TRBJ2-3
V gene: TRBV4-1
clone size: -
CDR3 DNA: TGCGCCACAACAGGGGGCAATTCCGATACGCAGTATTTT
CDR3 protein: CATTGGNSDTQYF

D gene: -
J gene: TRBJ2-2
V gene: TRBV27
clone size: -
CDR3 DNA: TGTGCCAGCAGTTTCCACGGGAGCACCGGGGAGCTGTTTTTT
CDR3 protein: CASSFHGSTGELFF

D gene: -
J gene: TRBJ1-1
V gene: TRBV18
clone size: -
CDR3 DNA: TGTGCCAGCTCACCTACACGGAACACTGAAGCTTTCTTT
CDR3 protein: CASSPTRNTEAFF

D gene: -
J gene: TRBJ2-1
V gene: TRBV2
clone size: -
CDR3 DNA: TGTGCCAGCAGTGAAGCGGACGGGACATACAATGAGCAGTTCTTC
CDR3 protein: CASSEADGTYNEQFF

D gene: -
J gene: TRBJ2-7
V gene: TRBV28
clone size: few
CDR3 DNA: TGTGCCAGCAGTTTTTTAGAACAGGACTACGAGCAGTACTTC
CDR3 protein: CASSFLEQDYEQYF

D gene: TRBD1
J gene: TRBJ2-1
V gene: TRBV18
clone size: -
CDR3 DNA: TGTGCCAGCTCACCAACGGACAGGGTTGAGCAGTTCTTC
CDR3 protein: CASSPTDRVEQFF